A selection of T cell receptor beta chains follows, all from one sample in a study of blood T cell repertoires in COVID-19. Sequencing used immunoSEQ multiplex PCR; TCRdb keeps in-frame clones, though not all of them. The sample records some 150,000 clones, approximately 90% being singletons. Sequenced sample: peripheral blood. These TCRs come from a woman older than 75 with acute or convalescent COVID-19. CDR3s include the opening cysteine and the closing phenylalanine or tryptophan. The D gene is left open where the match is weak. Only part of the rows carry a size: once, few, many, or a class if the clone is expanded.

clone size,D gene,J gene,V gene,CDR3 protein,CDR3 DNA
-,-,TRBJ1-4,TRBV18,CASSPIADEKLFF,TGTGCCAGCTCCCCGATCGCAGATGAAAAACTGTTTTTT
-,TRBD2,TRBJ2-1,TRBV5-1,CASTAAPGLEYEQFF,TGCGCCAGCACCGCAGCCCCGGGACTAGAGTACGAGCAGTTCTTC
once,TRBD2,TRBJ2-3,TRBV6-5,CASRETSQDTDTQYF,TGTGCCAGCAGAGAGACTAGCCAAGACACAGATACGCAGTATTTT
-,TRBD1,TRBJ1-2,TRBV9,CASSQGQTNYGYTF,TGTGCCAGCAGCCAGGGACAGACTAACTATGGCTACACCTTC
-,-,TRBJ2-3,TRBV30,CAWNGDTDTQYF,TGTGCCTGGAACGGGGACACAGATACGCAGTATTTT
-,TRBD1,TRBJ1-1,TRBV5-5,CASSGDRAKTEAFF,TGTGCCAGCAGCGGGGACAGGGCGAAAACTGAAGCTTTCTTT
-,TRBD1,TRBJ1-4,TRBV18,CASSRQGATNEKLFF,TGTGCCAGCTCGCGACAGGGCGCAACTAATGAAAAACTGTTTTTT
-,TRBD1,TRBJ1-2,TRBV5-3,CARSFSGTGKGGYTF,TGTGCCAGAAGCTTCAGCGGGACAGGGAAAGGCGGCTACACCTTC
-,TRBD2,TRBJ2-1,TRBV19,CASSIGSLAASYNEQFF,TGTGCCAGTAGTATAGGGAGTCTAGCGGCCTCCTACAATGAGCAGTTCTTC
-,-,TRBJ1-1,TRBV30,CAWSSSTLYTEAFF,TGTGCCTGGAGTTCTTCCACTTTATACACTGAAGCTTTCTTT
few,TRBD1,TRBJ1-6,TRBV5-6,CASSWDRGFSPLHF,TGTGCCAGCAGCTGGGACAGGGGGTTTTCACCCCTCCACTTT
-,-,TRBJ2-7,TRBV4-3,CASSRMADSYEQYF,TGCGCCAGCAGCCGCATGGCCGACTCCTACGAGCAGTACTTC
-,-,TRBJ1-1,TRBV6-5,CASSYGTAGNTEAFF,TGTGCCAGCAGTTACGGGACTGCGGGGAACACTGAAGCTTTCTTT
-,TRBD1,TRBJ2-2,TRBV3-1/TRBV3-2,CASSQSDRGNTGELFF,TGTGCCAGCAGCCAATCGGACAGGGGGAACACCGGGGAGCTGTTTTTT
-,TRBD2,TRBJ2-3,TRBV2,CASRTSGRDTQYF,TGTGCCAGCAGGACTAGCGGAAGGGATACGCAGTATTTT
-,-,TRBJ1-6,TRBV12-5,CASGQTGRNSPLHF,TGTGCTAGTGGTCAGACAGGAAGAAATTCACCCCTCCACTTT
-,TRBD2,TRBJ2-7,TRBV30,CASVGGRASGISYEQYF,TGTGCCTCCGTCGGGGGCAGGGCTAGCGGGATCTCCTACGAGCAGTACTTC
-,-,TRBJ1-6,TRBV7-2,CASSFDLNSPLHF,TGTGCCAGCAGCTTTGACTTGAATTCACCCCTCCACTTT
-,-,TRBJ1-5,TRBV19,CASRSEGDNQPQHF,TGTGCCAGTAGGAGTGAGGGGGATAATCAGCCCCAGCATTTT
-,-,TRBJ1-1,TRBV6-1,CASSELDGSQAEAFF,TGTGCCAGCAGTGAACTCGATGGCAGCCAGGCTGAAGCTTTCTTT
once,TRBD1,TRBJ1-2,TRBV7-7,CASNYRGGGYTF,TGTGCTAGCAACTACAGGGGCGGCGGCTACACCTTC
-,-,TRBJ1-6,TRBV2,CASSEGLGADSPLHF,TGTGCCAGCAGTGAAGGATTGGGGGCAGATTCACCCCTCCACTTT
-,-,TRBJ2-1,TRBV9,CASSVAGRFSYNEQFF,TGTGCCAGCAGCGTCGCGGGTAGGTTCTCCTACAATGAGCAGTTCTTC
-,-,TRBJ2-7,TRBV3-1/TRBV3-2,CASTPGGTGYASYEQYF,TGTGCCAGCACCCCGGGGGGGACAGGGTATGCGTCCTACGAGCAGTACTTC
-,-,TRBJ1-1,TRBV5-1,CASSLGPGSTEAFF,TGCGCCAGCAGCTTAGGTCCGGGTAGCACTGAAGCTTTCTTT
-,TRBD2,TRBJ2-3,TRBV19,CASSKRLAGGSTDTQYF,TGTGCCAGTAGTAAACGACTAGCGGGGGGTAGCACAGATACGCAGTATTTT
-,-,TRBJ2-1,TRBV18,CASSLGQYNEQFF,TGTGCCAGCTCCCTCGGTCAATACAATGAGCAGTTCTTC
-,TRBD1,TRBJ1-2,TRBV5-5,CASSRDSRSYTF,TGTGCCAGCAGTCGGGACAGTCGCAGTTACACCTTC
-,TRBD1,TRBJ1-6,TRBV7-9,CASSFSGQGVSPLHF,TGTGCCAGCAGCTTTAGCGGACAGGGGGTCTCACCCCTCCACTTT
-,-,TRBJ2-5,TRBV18,CASSPNNQQETQYF,TGTGCCAGCTCACCGAACAACCAACAAGAGACCCAGTACTTC
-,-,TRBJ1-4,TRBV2,CASSPAGAVNEKLFF,TGTGCCAGCAGCCCCGCGGGGGCGGTTAATGAAAAACTGTTTTTT
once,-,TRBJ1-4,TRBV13,CASSFQGRYNEKLFF,TGTGCCAGCAGCTTCCAGGGCCGATATAATGAAAAACTGTTTTTT
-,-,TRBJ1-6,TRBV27,CASSLFSGGNSPLHF,TGTGCCAGCAGTTTATTTTCTGGGGGCAATTCACCCCTCCACTTT
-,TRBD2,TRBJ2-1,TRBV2,CASSKVQAGGPNEQFF,TGTGCCAGCAGTAAAGTACAAGCGGGGGGCCCCAATGAGCAGTTCTTC
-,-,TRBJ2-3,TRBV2,CASSGLLSTDTQYF,TGTGCCAGCAGTGGGCTTTTATCCACAGATACGCAGTATTTT
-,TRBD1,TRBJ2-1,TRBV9,CASSVMRGRDNEQFF,TGTGCCAGCAGCGTAATGAGGGGGCGGGACAATGAGCAGTTCTTC
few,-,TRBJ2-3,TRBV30,CAWSAGGGTDTQYF,TGTGCCTGGAGTGCAGGAGGGGGCACAGATACGCAGTATTTT
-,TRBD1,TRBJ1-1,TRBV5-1,CASRGQGLRGTEAFF,TGCGCCAGCAGGGGACAGGGGTTAAGAGGGACTGAAGCTTTCTTT
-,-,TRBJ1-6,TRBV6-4,CASSGGGFNSPLHF,TGTGCCAGCAGTGGAGGGGGTTTTAATTCACCCCTCCACTTT
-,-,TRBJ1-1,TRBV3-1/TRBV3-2,CASSQLNSEAFF,TGTGCCAGCAGCCAATTAAATTCTGAAGCTTTCTTT
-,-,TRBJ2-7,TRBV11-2,CASSLVRENYEQYF,TGTGCCAGCAGCTTGGTCAGGGAAAACTACGAGCAGTACTTC
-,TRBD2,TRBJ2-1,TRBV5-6,CASSLLASYNEQFF,TGTGCCAGCAGCTTACTAGCGTCCTACAATGAGCAGTTCTTC
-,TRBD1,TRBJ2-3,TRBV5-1,CASRLTGAGDTQYF,TGCGCCAGCAGGCTGACAGGGGCGGGGGATACGCAGTATTTT
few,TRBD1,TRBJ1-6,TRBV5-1,CASSTGTGDSPLHF,TGCGCCAGCAGCACCGGGACAGGGGATTCACCCCTCCACTTT
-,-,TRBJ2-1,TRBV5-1,CASSLGDFASYNEQFF,TGCGCCAGCAGCTTGGGGGACTTTGCCTCCTACAATGAGCAGTTCTTC
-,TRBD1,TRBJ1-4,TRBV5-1,CASSGTGGSYEKLFF,TGCGCCAGCAGCGGAACAGGGGGCAGCTATGAAAAACTGTTTTTT
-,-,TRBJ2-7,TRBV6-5,CASRDRYEQYF,TGTGCCAGCAGAGACAGGTACGAGCAGTACTTC
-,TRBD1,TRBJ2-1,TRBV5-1,CASSMTGGKRGNEQFF,TGCGCCAGCAGCATGACAGGGGGGAAGAGGGGCAATGAGCAGTTCTTC
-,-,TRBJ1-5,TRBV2,CASSEIAQGPQHF,TGTGCCAGCAGTGAGATCGCTCAGGGGCCCCAGCATTTT
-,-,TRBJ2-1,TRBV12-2,CASRHQTSGDEQFF,TGTGCAAGTCGCCACCAGACTAGCGGGGATGAGCAGTTCTTC
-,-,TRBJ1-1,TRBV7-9,CASSLAGGFEAFF,TGTGCCAGCAGCTTAGCAGGAGGATTTGAAGCTTTCTTT
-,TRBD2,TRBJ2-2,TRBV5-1,CASSWGLAGEAGAGELFF,TGCGCCAGCAGCTGGGGACTAGCGGGGGAAGCGGGCGCCGGGGAGCTGTTTTTT
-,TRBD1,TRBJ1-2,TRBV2,CASRTGADYGYTF,TGTGCCAGCAGAACAGGGGCGGACTATGGCTACACCTTC
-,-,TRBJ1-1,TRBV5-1,CASSVTGSSVNTEAFF,TGCGCCAGCAGCGTCACAGGGTCTTCTGTAAACACTGAAGCTTTCTTT
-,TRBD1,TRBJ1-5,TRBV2,CASRSGTAANQPQHF,TGTGCCAGCAGGTCCGGGACAGCAGCCAATCAGCCCCAGCATTTT
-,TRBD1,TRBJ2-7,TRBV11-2,CASSMRQGNEQYF,TGTGCCAGCAGCATGCGACAGGGAAACGAGCAGTACTTC
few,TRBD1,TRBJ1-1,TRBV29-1,CSVEPLTGANTEAFF,TGCAGCGTTGAACCCCTTACAGGGGCGAACACTGAAGCTTTCTTT
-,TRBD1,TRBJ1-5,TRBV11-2,CASSSGQGFQPQHF,TGTGCCAGCAGCTCAGGACAGGGCTTTCAGCCCCAGCATTTT